This T cell receptor beta chain was recovered during a study of blood T cells in healthy people across ages. Study-level results: Conclusively comparing naive with antigen-experienced cells was impossible with unsorted PBMCs. While age rose, TCR beta diversity per million T cells dropped in a roughly linear way.

Concerning this clonotype: Its specificity is not known.

It was with a sample-barcoded 5' primer and a J-beta primer mix that a second PCR of roughly 7 to 12 cycles was run. A single record per CDR3 protein comes from TCRdb applying MiXCR to the 5' RACE reads. The sample has hundreds of thousands of distinct CDR3 sequences, 46% seen once. The CDR3 extends over 15 amino acids. After removal of 5 bases from V and 6 bases from J, the junction contained 6 bases not matched to a gene. Germline values: CDR1 MNHEY, CDR2 SVGEGT. The chain combines TRBV6-2 or TRBV6-3 with TRBJ2-1; TRBD2 matches at 11 bases. Sequences were obtained from blood. This TCR derives from a man at least 80 years old in good health. As DNA, the CDR3 is TGTGCCAGCAGTGACACTAGCGGGAGTTTCAATGAGCAGTTCTTC. Its translation is CASSDTSGSFNEQFF.